This TCR beta chain was observed in a study of CD8+ T cells in alopecia areata. Study details: Patients remained on tofacitinib for 6 to 18 months and then went 6 months without it. Regarding the study as a whole: Normal-skin resident alphabeta T cells also appear among scalp sample sequences. Having one nonresponder leaves uncertain how baseline CD8+ expansion relates to response.

CDR1 and CDR2 from the germline V gene are SNHLY and FYNNEI. Trimming left V 2 bases short and J 8 bases short, with 7 bases between. CDR3 length: 12 residues. Treatment indicated: oral pan-JAK inhibitor, 5-10 mg twice daily. Both CD4+ and CD8+ T cells were separated by sorting PBMCs. This clone appeared a single time. The antigen is not known. RNA was extracted and reverse transcribed into cDNA as the sequencing template. Profiling relied on immunoSEQ multiplex PCR, and the TCRdb table lists in-frame clones only, not all of them. Here the sample spans about 200,000 clones, about 65% being singletons. This sequence joins TRBV2 and TRBJ1-5; no reliable D call. This specimen consisted of CD4+ T cells sorted from blood, obtained around week 50, from a patient treated with tofacitinib. The source is a human donor with alopecia areata. Written as DNA, the CDR3 is TGTGCCAGCAGTGAATACGGGGAGCCCCAGCATTTT. The encoded protein is CASSEYGEPQHF.